One and the same sample provided the 24 T cell receptor beta chains below, sequenced in a study of T cell responses to AZD1222 COVID-19 vaccine. Assay used: immunoSEQ multiplex PCR; TCRdb lists only in-frame clones, some missing. This sample has some 110,000 clones; around 91% occur once, and the top ten carry around 1.7%. The sample was peripheral blood, taken on day 0 of AZD1222 vaccination. The receptors derive from an adult in good health.

CDR3 loop: CASSYSNGGRSPLHF. The CDR3 nucleotides read TGTGCCAGCAGTTACTCGAACGGAGGACGTTCACCCCTCCACTTT. The J gene is TRBJ1-6, the V gene TRBV6-2 or TRBV6-3; the D is unclear. Germline CDR1 reads MNHEY; CDR2 reads SVGEGT. This CDR3 spans 15 amino acids. The V end lost 0 bases, the J end lost 9 bases, and 12 bases lay between the germline ends.

CDR3 coding DNA: TGTGCCAGCAGCTCTGGAACCGGGACTAGCGTTTACAATGAGCAGTTCTTC. This translates into CASSSGTGTSVYNEQFF. V usage is TRBV9 and J usage is TRBJ2-1; 10 bases align to TRBD2. The germline V gene encodes CDR1 SGDLS and CDR2 YYNGEE. The length of the CDR3 is 17 residues. V was pared by 4 bases and J by 4 bases, with 11 bases of the junction left unmatched. Variable domain in full (rest from reference TRBV9 and TRBJ2-1): DSGVTQTPKHLITATGQRVTLRCSPRSGDLSVYWYQQSLDQGLQFLIQYYNGEERAKGNILERFSAQQFPDLHSELNLSSLELGDSALYFCASSSGTGTSVYNEQFFGPGTRLTVL.

This chain links TRBV18 with TRBJ1-2; D possibly corresponds to TRBD1 (6 bases). V lost 9 bases, J lost 8 bases, and 22 bases lay in between. In germline, CDR1 is KGHSH, CDR2 LQKENI. The CDR3 loop spans 14 amino acids. The CDR3 region is CASQPDLQGPGYTF. CDR3 bases: TGTGCCAGTCAGCCCGACCTACAGGGTCCCGGCTACACCTTC.

This clone was counted once. This chain uses TRBV19 with TRBJ1-5, with D possibly being TRBD1 (6 bases). Trimming removed 7 bases at V and 1 base at J, with 17 bases between. CDR1 is LNHDA and CDR2 is SQIVND in the germline V gene (reference sequence). The CDR3 has 16 amino acids. CDR3 loop: CASTDHEGVSNQPQHF. Here the CDR3 DNA reads TGTGCCAGTACCGACCATGAGGGGGTGAGCAATCAGCCCCAGCATTTT.

V is TRBV7-2 and J is TRBJ2-7; the D is unclear. The CDR3 has 15 amino acids. The V gene's germline CDR1 is SGHTA and CDR2 FQGNSA. V lost 5 bases and J 9 bases, leaving 23 bases between the germline ends. The CDR3 loop reads CASSVGTAGVVRQYV. Written as DNA, the CDR3 is TGTGCCAGCAGCGTAGGAACCGCAGGAGTGGTGCGGCAGTACGTC.

The chain employs TRBV30 and TRBJ1-5; D is perhaps TRBD1 (6 bases). The CDR3 extends over 12 amino acids. V gave up 1 base and J gave up 11 bases, with 12 bases separating them. Per the germline V gene, CDR1 is GTSNPN and CDR2 is SVGIG (reference sequence). CDR3 protein: CAWSATGYAQHF. The CDR3 DNA is TGTGCCTGGAGTGCCACAGGGTATGCCCAGCATTTT.

The rearrangement uses TRBV4-1 and TRBJ1-1, with TRBD1 identical over 7 bases. Unmatched junction bases numbered 11, after V lost 2 bases and J lost 5 bases. Germline lookup yields CDR1 MGHRA and CDR2 YSYEKL. This CDR3 has 16 residues. The CDR3 nucleotides are TGCGCCAGCAGCCAATATGGTGAGGACAGGACTACTGAAGCTTTCTTT. Protein: CASSQYGEDRTTEAFF.

The rearrangement uses TRBV4-1 and TRBJ1-5, with 9 bases aligning to TRBD1. The CDR3 spans 17 residues. V lost 0 bases to trimming and J lost 2 bases; unmatched junction nucleotides: 5. Germline assignment: CDR1 MGHRA and CDR2 YSYEKL. CDR3 loop: CASSQEGGQGGNQPQHF. The CDR3 DNA is TGCGCCAGCAGCCAAGAAGGGGGACAGGGCGGCAATCAGCCCCAGCATTTT.

The chain employs TRBV7-6 and TRBJ1-4, with TRBD1 as a possible D gene (5 bases). The V end was cut by 1 base, the J end by 8 bases, with 14 bases between. In germline, CDR1 is SGHVS, CDR2 FNYEAQ. This CDR3 spans 15 amino acids. CDR3 sequence (DNA): TGTGCCAGCAGCTTAGAAGCAGGGACGTCGGAAAAACTGTTTTTT. As protein: CASSLEAGTSEKLFF. Variable domain in full (rest from reference TRBV7-6 and TRBJ1-4): GAGVSQSPRYKVTKRGQDVALRCDPISGHVSLYWYRQALGQGPEFLTYFNYEAQQDKSGLPNDRFSAERPEGSISTLTIQRTEQRDSAMYRCASSLEAGTSEKLFFGSGTQLSVL.

This chain uses TRBV10-1 with TRBJ2-2; the D is unclear. Germline V CDR1 and CDR2: WNHNN, SYGVQD (reference sequence). The CDR3 totals 15 residues. The V gene lost 2 bases and the J gene lost 1 base, with 8 bases spanning the gap. CDR3 bases: TGCGCCAGCAGTGAGGGGTCAGGGAACACCGGGGAGCTGTTTTTT. The encoded protein is CASSEGSGNTGELFF.

This rearrangement joins TRBV5-4 to TRBJ1-2; 7 bases fit TRBD1. The CDR3 is 14 residues long. In germline, CDR1 is SGHNT, CDR2 YYREEE (reference sequence). V lost 2 bases and J lost 4; bases outside the gene matches: 5. In DNA, the CDR3 is TGTGCCAGCAGCTTAGAGGGGGCGAGCTATGGCTACACCTTC. Encoded protein: CASSLEGASYGYTF.

The chain couples TRBV2 to TRBJ2-7, with 11 bases that match TRBD1. V was pared by 6 bases and J by 3 bases, with 4 bases of the junction left unmatched. This CDR3 has 14 residues. Germline V lookup: CDR1 SNHLY, CDR2 FYNNEI. CDR3 bases: TGTGCCAGCAGCCCTGGGACAGGGGGCTACGAGCAGTACTTC. It encodes CASSPGTGGYEQYF.

The rearrangement links TRBV7-3 to TRBJ2-5, with TRBD2 matching over 7 bases. Germline CDR1 is SGHTA and CDR2 is FQGTGA. Trimming cost V 5 bases and J 7 bases; bases outside gene matches: 16. This CDR3 has 16 amino acids. The CDR3 region is CASSLLAGPSSGTQYF. The CDR3, as DNA: TGTGCCAGCAGCCTATTAGCGGGTCCTAGTAGTGGGACCCAGTACTTC.

The V and J genes are TRBV10-2 and TRBJ1-2; 9 bases map to TRBD1. With 2 bases clipped from V and 7 bases from J, the junction kept 2 bases outside the gene matches. The CDR3 runs 13 residues. CDR1 WSHSY and CDR2 SAAADI come from the germline V gene. The CDR3 here is CASSEADRGGYTF. CDR3 bases: TGCGCCAGCAGTGAGGCGGACAGGGGTGGCTACACCTTC.

J is TRBJ2-3 and V is TRBV19, with 8 bases identical to TRBD1. The CDR3 is 14 residues long. Germline-derived CDR1 and CDR2 are LNHDA and SQIVND (reference sequence). Trimming removed 6 bases from V and 9 bases from J; junction bases left unmatched: 11. The CDR3 is CASRGPGGGETQYF. The CDR3 bases are TGTGCCAGTAGAGGCCCAGGGGGCGGGGAGACGCAGTATTTT.

The chain carries TRBV5-1 and TRBJ1-1; 8 nucleotides align to TRBD1. The V and J ends lost 6 bases and 4 bases, in that order; junction bases with no gene match: 8. Germline loops: CDR1 SGHRS, CDR2 YFSETQ. The CDR3 runs to 14 residues. CDR3 nucleotide sequence: TGCGCCAGCACCTCGGGGCAGGGGGCCACTGAAGCTTTCTTT. This translates into CASTSGQGATEAFF.

The CDR3 sequence: CASSAADNTGELFF. For the CDR3, the DNA is TGTGCCAGCAGCGCGGCCGATAACACCGGGGAGCTGTTTTTT. This chain uses TRBV9 with TRBJ2-2; no definite D call. This CDR3 comprises 14 residues. CDR1 is SGDLS, CDR2 YYNGEE, per germline. Trimming pared 3 bases from V and 2 bases from J, leaving 8 bases between.

CDR3 amino acids: CASSFRRTGGTEAFF. CDR3 in DNA: TGTGCCAGCAGCTTCAGGCGGACAGGGGGCACTGAAGCTTTCTTT. J is TRBJ1-1 and V is TRBV7-9; 10 bases are a match to TRBD1. Germline V lookup: CDR1 SEHNR, CDR2 FQNEAQ (reference sequence). CDR3 size: 15 residues. Trimming took 3 bases from V and 4 from J; bases not matched to a gene: 5.

The CDR3 protein is CASSQEGTGWFGTEAFF. The DNA for the CDR3 is TGTGCCAGCAGCCAAGAAGGGACAGGGTGGTTCGGCACTGAAGCTTTCTTT. J is TRBJ1-1 and V is TRBV14; TRBD1 matches 9 bases. There are 17 residues in the CDR3. The ends lost 0 bases at V and 4 bases at J; junction bases unmatched: 9. The germline V gene encodes CDR1 SGHDN and CDR2 FVKESK.

This chain joins TRBV2 and TRBJ1-2; 8 bases map to TRBD1. Germline V lookup: CDR1 SNHLY, CDR2 FYNNEI. The CDR3 covers 14 residues. Trimming removed 2 bases from V and 2 bases from J; junction bases left unmatched: 1. The CDR3 region is CASSENRGNYGYTF. CDR3 coding DNA: TGTGCCAGCAGTGAAAACAGGGGGAACTATGGCTACACCTTC.

This clone appeared a few times. V usage is TRBV12-3 or TRBV12-4 and J usage is TRBJ2-3; D gene unclear. The V and J ends lost 6 bases and 8 bases respectively, with 12 bases between them. CDR3 length: 12 amino acids. DNA of the CDR3: TGTGCCAGCAGGGATATTTACGGTACGCAGTATTTT. It specifies CASRDIYGTQYF.

The count of this clone is one. The chain couples TRBV11-2 to TRBJ1-5; weak D call: TRBD1 (5 bases). Trimming pared 0 bases from V and 4 bases from J, leaving 10 bases between. This CDR3 is 15 amino acids long. CDR1 SGHAT and CDR2 FQNNGV come from the germline V gene. CDR3 region: CASSLEWGVNQPQHF. The CDR3 DNA sequence: TGTGCCAGCAGCTTAGAATGGGGGGTGAATCAGCCCCAGCATTTT.

The V call is TRBV7-8, the J call TRBJ2-7; 7 bases match TRBD1. V lost 5 bases to trimming and J lost 3 bases; unmatched junction nucleotides: 7. CDR1 SGHVS and CDR2 FQNEAQ come from the germline V gene. This CDR3 spans 14 amino acids. CDR3 in amino acids: CASSKTPGGYEQYF. CDR3 bases: TGTGCCAGCAGCAAAACCCCAGGGGGCTACGAGCAGTACTTC.

This chain joins TRBV7-9 and TRBJ2-1; D remains ambiguous. The CDR3 is 16 amino acids. V was trimmed by 4 bases and J by 9 bases, leaving 22 bases between them. Per the germline V gene, CDR1 is SEHNR and CDR2 is FQNEAQ (reference sequence). Here the CDR3 DNA reads TGTGCCAGCAGCTCCTCCCAAGGGCAGGTCATGAGTGAGCAGTTCTTC. It is translated as CASSSSQGQVMSEQFF.